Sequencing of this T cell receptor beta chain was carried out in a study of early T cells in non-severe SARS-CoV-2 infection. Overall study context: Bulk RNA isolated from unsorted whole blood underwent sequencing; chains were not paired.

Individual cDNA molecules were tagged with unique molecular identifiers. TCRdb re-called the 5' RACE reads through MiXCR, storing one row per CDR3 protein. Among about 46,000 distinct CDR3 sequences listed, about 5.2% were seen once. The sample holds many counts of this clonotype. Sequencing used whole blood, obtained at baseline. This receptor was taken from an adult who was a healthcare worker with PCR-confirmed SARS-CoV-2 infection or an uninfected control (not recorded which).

The CDR3 coding sequence is TGCAGCGTTGAAGATTTGGGTGAAGCTTTCTTT. Translating it yields CSVEDLGEAFF. This chain connects TRBV29-1 to TRBJ1-1; D call uncertain. Germline V gene lookup returns CDR1 SQVTM and CDR2 ANQGSEA. CDR3 size: 11 residues. V lost 0 bases to trimming and J lost 7 bases, with 6 bases between them.